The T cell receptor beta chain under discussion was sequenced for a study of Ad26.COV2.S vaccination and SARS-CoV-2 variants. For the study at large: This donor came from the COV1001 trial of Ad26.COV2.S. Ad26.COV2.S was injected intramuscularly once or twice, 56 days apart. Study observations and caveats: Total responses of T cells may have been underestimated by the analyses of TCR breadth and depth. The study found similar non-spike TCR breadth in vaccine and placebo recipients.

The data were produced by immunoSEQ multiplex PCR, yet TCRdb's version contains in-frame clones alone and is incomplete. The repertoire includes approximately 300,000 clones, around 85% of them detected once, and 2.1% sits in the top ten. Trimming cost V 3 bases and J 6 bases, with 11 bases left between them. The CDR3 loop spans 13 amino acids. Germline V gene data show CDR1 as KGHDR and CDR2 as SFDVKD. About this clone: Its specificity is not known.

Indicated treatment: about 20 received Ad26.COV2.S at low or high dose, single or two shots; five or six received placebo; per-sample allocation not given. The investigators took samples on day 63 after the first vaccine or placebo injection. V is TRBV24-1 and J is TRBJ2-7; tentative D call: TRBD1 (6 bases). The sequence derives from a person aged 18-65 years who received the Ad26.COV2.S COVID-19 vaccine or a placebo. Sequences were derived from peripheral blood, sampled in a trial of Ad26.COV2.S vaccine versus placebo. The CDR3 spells CATSDPPGVEQYF. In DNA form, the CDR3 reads TGTGCCACCAGTGATCCTCCAGGGGTCGAGCAGTACTTC.